Below are 22 T cell receptor beta chains sequenced from a single sample in a study of T cell repertoires in cytomegalovirus infection. No antigen has been identified for these receptors. MiXCR, run by TCRdb on the reads, gives a single entry per CDR3 protein. Counted here are 200,000 to 250,000 distinct CDR3 sequences, approximately 38% occurring once; the ten biggest clones make up approximately 59%. The source material was CD8+ T cells from cultured PBMCs, sampled from culture after CMV antigen stimulation. The receptors were sampled from a human donor in good health (CMV status not recorded). Some clones in this sample may be carry-over from other donors' samples.

This clonotype was counted only a few times. The chain carries TRBV11-2 and TRBJ1-4; D remains ambiguous. Germline V CDR1 and CDR2: SGHAT, FQNNGV. V was clipped by 5 bases and J by 0 bases, with 10 bases between them. This CDR3 comprises 15 residues. This CDR3 is CASSTRNPTNEKLFF. In nucleotides, the CDR3 is TGTGCCAGCAGCACCCGGAATCCAACTAATGAAAAACTGTTTTTT.

This clonotype was picked up a small number of times. This rearrangement joins TRBV29-1 to TRBJ2-7; 8 bases align to TRBD1. V lost 3 bases to trimming and J lost 4 bases; unmatched junction nucleotides: 11. Germline lookup yields CDR1 SQVTM and CDR2 ANQGSEA. The CDR3 sequence is 15 residues long. In DNA, the CDR3 is TGCAGCGTTGACCTTGGACAGGGTCCACCGTACGAGCAGTACTTC. Its translation is CSVDLGQGPPYEQYF.

This chain links TRBV7-2 with TRBJ2-3; 9 positions match TRBD2. Germline assignment: CDR1 SGHTA and CDR2 FQGNSA. V shed 2 bases and J 2 bases; nucleotides not matched to a gene: 8. The CDR3 spans 17 residues. The CDR3: CASSLLWGGGDTDTQYF. The CDR3 nucleotides read TGTGCCAGCAGCTTATTGTGGGGCGGGGGGGACACAGATACGCAGTATTTT.

Only a few counts were recorded for this clonotype. In this CDR3 the conserved last residue, phenylalanine or tryptophan, is missing, so a read error is likely. The limits of the CDR3 on the DNA are not certain, so only TCRdb's listed CDR3 is given. The gene calls are TRBV7-6 and TRBJ1-4; no check of the table's D call, TRBD1, against the DNA was made. The CDR3 is 10 residues long, counting both termini. Germline assignment: CDR1 SGHVS and CDR2 FNYEAQ. The CDR3 loop reads CASSLERTGL.

The gene calls are TRBV28 and TRBJ2-2; 10 nucleotides line up with TRBD1. V shed 1 base and J 3 bases; nucleotides not matched to a gene: 8. CDR1 MDHEN and CDR2 SYDVKM come from the germline V gene. The CDR3 extends over 18 amino acids. The CDR3 sequence: CASSLLGTGDSDTGELFF. The CDR3 region has the DNA TGTGCCAGCAGTTTATTGGGGACAGGGGATTCCGACACCGGGGAGCTGTTTTTT.

Worth noting for this clonotype: Possible read error: a much larger clone is one base away. The chain recombines TRBV7-8 with TRBJ2-2, with 7 positions matching TRBD2. CDR1 and CDR2 from the germline V gene are SGHVS and FQNEAQ. The CDR3 extends over 14 amino acids. The DNA for the CDR3 is TGTGCCAGCCTGGGAGGGAGGAACACCGGGGAGCCGTTTTTT. This sequence encodes CASLGGRNTGEPFF.

The rearrangement joins TRBV7-9 to TRBJ1-5; D possibly corresponds to TRBD1 (5 bases). This CDR3 is built from 15 residues. V was shortened by 5 bases and J by 3 bases, with 14 bases between the two germline ends. Germline assignment: CDR1 SEHNR and CDR2 FQNEAQ (reference sequence). The CDR3 region has the DNA TGTGCCAGCAGCAACCCTGACAGTTCCAATCAGCCCCAGCATTTT. As protein: CASSNPDSSNQPQHF.

The V gene is TRBV6-1, the J gene TRBJ2-1; 8 bases line up with TRBD1. The V gene end was trimmed by 2 bases and the J gene end by 6 bases; junction bases not matched to a gene: 3. This CDR3 is built from 14 residues. Germline V lookup: CDR1 MNHNS, CDR2 SASEGT. This CDR3 is CASSETGGGNEQFF. CDR3 sequence (DNA): TGTGCCAGCAGTGAAACAGGGGGAGGCAATGAGCAGTTCTTC.

The rearrangement links TRBV7-3 to TRBJ2-1; tentative D call: TRBD1 (6 bases). Germline CDR1 is SGHTA and CDR2 is FQGTGA. The length of the CDR3 is 15 residues. Deletions cut 4 bases from V and 4 bases from J, with 14 bases between. This CDR3 is CASSSWGQAYNEQFF. DNA for the CDR3: TGTGCCAGCAGCTCCTGGGGGCAGGCGTACAATGAGCAGTTCTTC.

The V call is TRBV2, the J call TRBJ1-4, with D unresolved. Germline-derived CDR1 and CDR2 are SNHLY and FYNNEI. The CDR3 extends over 15 amino acids. V lost 5 bases and J lost 6, with 16 bases in between. CDR3: CASSLYSGGYEKLFF. Written as DNA, the CDR3 is TGTGCCAGCAGTCTCTACTCTGGAGGGTATGAAAAACTGTTTTTT.

J is TRBJ2-5 and V is TRBV12-3 or TRBV12-4, with 7 bases lining up with TRBD2. This CDR3 comprises 14 residues. The V segment lost 5 bases and the J segment 6 bases; nucleotides outside the gene matches: 9. Here the CDR3 DNA reads TGTGCCAGCAGTCCTGGACTAGGGTCGAAGACCCAGTACTTC. Encoded protein: CASSPGLGSKTQYF.

This clonotype showed up just a few times. The rearrangement links TRBV7-9 to TRBJ2-7; TRBD1 or TRBD2 may be the D gene (5 bases each). This CDR3 has 17 amino acids. The germline gives CDR1 SEHNR, CDR2 FQNEAQ (reference sequence). Trimming shortened V by 5 bases and J by 3 bases, and 23 bases separated the two germline ends. For the CDR3, the DNA is TGTGCCAGCAGCCCGCCGGGCGGAGGACAACGGATCTACGAGCAGTACTTC. It encodes CASSPPGGGQRIYEQYF.

The rearrangement links TRBV4-1 to TRBJ1-1; no clear D gene. CDR3 length equals 16 residues. The germline gives CDR1 MGHRA, CDR2 YSYEKL. Trimming left V 0 bases short and J 1 base short, with 12 bases between. CDR3 DNA sequence: TGCGCCAGCAGCCAAGATTTAAGGTCTCCGAACACTGAAGCTTTCTTT. This translates into CASSQDLRSPNTEAFF.

Many counts were recorded for this clonotype. The genes are TRBV7-6 and TRBJ2-1; TRBD1 matches at 8 bases. This CDR3 region has 19 residues. V trimming: 7 bases; J trimming: 2 bases; junction bases outside the gene matches: 19. The V gene's germline CDR1 is SGHVS and CDR2 FNYEAQ. The CDR3 loop is CASNKPPGTGQITYNEQFF. The CDR3 DNA reads as TGTGCCAGCAACAAACCCCCCGGGACAGGCCAAATTACCTACAATGAGCAGTTCTTC.

This rearrangement joins TRBV7-8 to TRBJ1-5; D possibly corresponds to TRBD1 (5 bases). Germline loops: CDR1 SGHVS, CDR2 FQNEAQ. V was trimmed by 5 bases and J by 7 bases, leaving 12 bases between them. There are 13 residues in the CDR3. The DNA for the CDR3 is TGTGCCAGCAGCGAACCAGGGAGGCAGCCCCAGCATTTT. It is translated as CASSEPGRQPQHF. The full variable domain, its missing parts supplied by reference TRBV7-8 and TRBJ1-5, is GAGVSQSPRYKVAKRGQDVALRCDPISGHVSLFWYQQALGQGPEFLTYFQNEAQLDKSGLPSDRFFAERPEGSVSTLKIQRTQQEDSAVYLCASSEPGRQPQHFGDGTRLSIL.

This clonotype was observed a handful of times. V usage is TRBV12-5 and J usage is TRBJ1-2, with D possibly TRBD1 on 5 matching bases. The CDR3 totals 13 residues. Trimming shortened V by 6 bases and J by 1 base, and 9 bases separated the two germline ends. The germline CDR1 and CDR2 sequences are LGHNT and FRNRAP. The CDR3 DNA reads TGTGCTAGTGGCCTGACAGATAACTATGGCTACACCTTC. It codes for CASGLTDNYGYTF.

There are a few counts of this clonotype. The chain uses TRBV6-6 and TRBJ1-1; 8 bases map to TRBD1. With V trimmed by 7 bases and J by 0 bases, 10 bases remained unmatched. This CDR3 is 16 amino acids long. The germline V gene has CDR1 MNHNY and CDR2 SVGAGI (reference sequence). CDR3 in amino acids: CASTPRTGPMNTEAFF. CDR3 DNA: TGTGCCAGCACTCCTAGGACAGGGCCGATGAACACTGAAGCTTTCTTT.

The chain links TRBV6-6 to TRBJ2-4, with TRBD1 matching over 8 bases. The germline CDR1 and CDR2 sequences are MNHNY and SVGAGI (reference sequence). J lost 6 bases, V lost 5 bases, and 6 bases had no gene match. The CDR3 length is 14 residues. CDR3 nucleotide sequence: TGTGCCAGCAGTGACGGGACAGGTGGAAACATTCAGTACTTC. Its translation: CASSDGTGGNIQYF.

This clonotype was picked up many times. V and J are TRBV5-4 and TRBJ2-4, with D perhaps being TRBD1 or TRBD2 (6 bases each). The germline V gene encodes CDR1 SGHNT and CDR2 YYREEE (reference sequence). V shed 3 bases and J shed 5 bases, with 18 bases lying between them. This CDR3 region has 16 residues. The CDR3 here is CASSSLTGTSENIQYF. CDR3 DNA: TGTGCCAGCAGCTCTCTCACAGGGACTTCTGAAAACATTCAGTACTTC.

At least ten counts were recorded for this clonotype. The chain has TRBV11-1 and TRBJ2-1; D gene unclear. V was clipped by 5 bases and J by 8 bases, with 16 bases between them. Looked up from germline, CDR1 is SGHAT and CDR2 is FQDESV (reference sequence). This CDR3 comprises 14 residues. CDR3 sequence (DNA): TGTGCCAGCAGCGGGCGATCGGGCTGGGATGAGCAGTTCTTC. It codes for CASSGRSGWDEQFF.

The J gene is TRBJ2-2, the V gene TRBV19; D is ambiguous. Germline assignment: CDR1 LNHDA and CDR2 SQIVND (reference sequence). The CDR3 runs to 16 residues. V lost 0 bases, J lost 5 bases, and 13 bases lay in between. In DNA, the CDR3 is TGTGCCAGTAGTATAGATTTAACCCAGCCGACCGGGGAGCTGTTTTTT. Its translation: CASSIDLTQPTGELFF.

A few counts support this clonotype. This rearrangement joins TRBV11-2 to TRBJ2-7, with 8 bases identical to TRBD1. Per germline, CDR1 SGHAT and CDR2 FQNNGV. Trimming took 5 bases from V and 7 from J; bases not matched to a gene: 16. The CDR3 runs to 16 residues. CDR3 residues: CASSLTHGTGSREQYF. CDR3 sequence (DNA): TGTGCCAGCAGCCTTACCCACGGGACAGGTTCACGAGAGCAGTACTTC.